This T cell receptor beta chain derives from a study of cytomegalovirus exposure and HLA in healthy donors. Study background: Prior work identified 100 million to 130 million unique TCR beta sequences in some 200 million T cells.

The CDR3 totals 17 residues. J gave up 6 bases and V 1 base, and 12 bases lay outside the gene matches. The germline gives CDR1 SGHRS, CDR2 YFSETQ. The donors comprised healthy bone marrow donors. Concerning this clone: Its target is unknown.

PCR was performed using 60 Vbeta and 13 Jbeta primers. Measured with immunoSEQ multiplex PCR; TCRdb has only the in-frame clones, and not every one. The sample lists 150,000 to 200,000 clones, approximately 80% occurring once. Overall study results and limits: Fewer N-insertions than the roughly 670-donor mean were reportedly shown by an Asian-associated ancestry cluster in a later analysis. Sequencing probably produced one cluster of sequence variants that were highly shared.

This chain links TRBV5-1 with TRBJ2-1, with TRBD2 matching 8 bases. The TCR was taken from a woman in her thirties or forties in good health and CMV-seronegative. The sequencing input was PBMCs. The CDR3 region is CASSLRVSGSLSNEQFF. The CDR3 DNA reads TGCGCCAGCAGCTTGAGGGTGAGCGGGAGTTTATCCAATGAGCAGTTCTTC.